This TCR beta chain was documented in a study of cytomegalovirus exposure and HLA in healthy donors. PCR employed 60 Vbeta and 13 Jbeta primers. TCRdb keeps only in-frame clones here, not all; method: immunoSEQ multiplex PCR. In the table there are around 70,000 clones, 65% to 85% of which are singletons. Germline assignment: CDR1 SGHVS and CDR2 FNYEAQ. The CDR3 is 14 amino acids. The J segment lost 2 bases and the V segment lost 5 bases, leaving 5 bases of the junction unmatched. This TCR was sampled from a man in his 60s in good health and CMV-seropositive. This rearrangement joins TRBV7-6 to TRBJ2-7, with TRBD1 identical over 8 bases. The sequencing sample was made of PBMCs. This CDR3 reads CASSPGQGTYEQYF. In nucleotides, the CDR3 is TGTGCCAGCAGCCCAGGACAGGGTACCTACGAGCAGTACTTC.